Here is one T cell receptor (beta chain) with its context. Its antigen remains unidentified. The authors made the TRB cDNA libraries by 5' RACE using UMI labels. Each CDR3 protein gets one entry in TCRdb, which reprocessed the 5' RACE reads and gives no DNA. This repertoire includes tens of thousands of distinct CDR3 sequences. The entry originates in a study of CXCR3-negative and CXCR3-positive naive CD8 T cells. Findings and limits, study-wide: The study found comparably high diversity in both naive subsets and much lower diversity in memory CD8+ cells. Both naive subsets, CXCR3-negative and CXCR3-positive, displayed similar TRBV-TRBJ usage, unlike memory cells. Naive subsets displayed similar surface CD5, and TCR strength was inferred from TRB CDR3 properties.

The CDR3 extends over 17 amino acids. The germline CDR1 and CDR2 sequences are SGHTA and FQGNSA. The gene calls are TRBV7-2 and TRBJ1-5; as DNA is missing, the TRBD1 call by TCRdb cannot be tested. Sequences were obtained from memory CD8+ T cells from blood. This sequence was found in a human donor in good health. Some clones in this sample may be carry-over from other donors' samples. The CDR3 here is CASSLVPDPQGNQPQHF.